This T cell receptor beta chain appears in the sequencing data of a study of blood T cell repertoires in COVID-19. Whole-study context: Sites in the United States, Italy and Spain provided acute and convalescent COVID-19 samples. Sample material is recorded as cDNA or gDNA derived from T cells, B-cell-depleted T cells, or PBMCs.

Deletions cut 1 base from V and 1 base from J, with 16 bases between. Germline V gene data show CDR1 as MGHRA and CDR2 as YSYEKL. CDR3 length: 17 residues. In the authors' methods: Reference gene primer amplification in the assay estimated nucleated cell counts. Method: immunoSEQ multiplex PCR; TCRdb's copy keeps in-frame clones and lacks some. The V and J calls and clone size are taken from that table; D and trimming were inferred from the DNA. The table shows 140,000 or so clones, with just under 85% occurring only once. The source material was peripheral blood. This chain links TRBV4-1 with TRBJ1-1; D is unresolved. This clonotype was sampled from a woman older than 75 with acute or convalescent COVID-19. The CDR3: CASSQVLGGLQNTEAFF. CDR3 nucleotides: TGCGCCAGCAGCCAAGTTCTAGGAGGTCTACAGAACACTGAAGCTTTCTTT.